This T cell receptor (beta chain) derives from a study of blood T cell repertoires in COVID-19. The V and J ends lost 4 bases and 5 bases, in that order; junction bases with no gene match: 17. This CDR3 region has 18 residues. Germline CDR1 is SQVTM and CDR2 is ANQGSEA. Here immunoSEQ multiplex PCR was the method, and the copy in TCRdb shows in-frame clones only, minus some. The table records 45,000 or so clones, about 88% of them present only once. The gene calls are TRBV29-1 and TRBJ2-1; 10 bases are a match to TRBD2. This receptor was obtained from a man aged 35 to 55 with active COVID-19. The source material was peripheral blood. CDR3 in DNA: TGCAGCGTTGCCCCCCTAGCGGGAGTTAATGAGGACCACAATGAGCAGTTCTTC. Translating gives CSVAPLAGVNEDHNEQFF.